Presented here are 12 T cell receptor beta chains from one specimen sequenced in a study of CD8 T cells in ankylosing spondylitis (dated by TCRdb to about 2017). Findings and caveats that apply to the study as a whole: Blood from ankylosing spondylitis patients appeared to be characterized by a TCR beta motif made up of several highly homologous amino acid variants.

Library generation was performed with 5' RACE. TCRdb shows the sequencer as Illumina HiSeq 2500. TCRdb reanalyzed the raw reads on its own, using fastp at Q25 for trimming and MiXCR for clone calling, and kept in-frame beta chains. Identical CDR3 proteins give one entry, which carries the most common genes and DNA. The table for this sample lists approximately 540,000 distinct CDR3 sequences; roughly 13% of them were counted only once. 6.5% to 7% of the sample is taken by the ten largest. Antigen specificity for these receptors is unknown. Input material: blood, either unsorted or a sorted T cell fraction (not recorded which). These receptors came from a male donor with ankylosing spondylitis.

The chain has TRBV20-1 and TRBJ2-7; D may match TRBD1 or TRBD2 (5 bases each). Between the trimmed V and J ends, which lost 1 base and 3 bases, there was a span of 13 bases. The CDR3 spans 14 residues. Germline V gives CDR1 DFQATT, CDR2 SNEGSKA (reference sequence). The CDR3 sequence is CSARGGRQIYEQYF. CDR3 nucleotides: TGCAGTGCTAGAGGAGGGAGACAGATCTACGAGCAGTACTTC.

The sample holds many counts of this clonotype. The genes are TRBV12-3 or TRBV12-4 and TRBJ1-2, with no clear D. The germline V and J ends were trimmed by 1 base and 4 bases, with 13 bases remaining between them. There are 15 residues in the CDR3. CDR3 in amino acids: CASSLGGSPGYGYTF. CDR3 DNA sequence: TGTGCCAGCAGTTTAGGCGGGTCCCCAGGCTATGGCTACACCTTC.

This clonotype has more than one count but fewer than ten. J is TRBJ2-2 and V is TRBV27; D may be TRBD1 (6 bases). The CDR3 is 14 amino acids. CDR1 and CDR2 (germline): MNHEY, SMNVEV (reference sequence). Trimming removed 5 bases at V and 5 bases at J, with 12 bases between. In DNA, the CDR3 is TGTGCCAGCAGTCCTTACAGGGTAACCGGGGAGCTGTTTTTT. Translation: CASSPYRVTGELFF.

This clonotype was detected many times. The CDR3 DNA sequence: TGTGCCAGCAGCTTGTTCTTGGATGAGCAGTTCTTC. This gives the protein CASSLFLDEQFF. The chain has TRBV7-2 and TRBJ2-1; D ambiguous. CDR3 length equals 12 residues. CDR1 and CDR2 (germline): SGHTA, FQGNSA. Deletions cut 3 bases from V and 8 bases from J, with 8 bases between.

This clonotype has more than one count but fewer than ten. The V call is TRBV30, the J call TRBJ1-2, with D possibly TRBD1 on 5 matching bases. The germline CDR1 and CDR2 sequences are GTSNPN and SVGIG (reference sequence). This CDR3 spans 13 amino acids. The V and J ends lost 0 bases and 6 bases respectively, with 11 bases between them. This chain's CDR3 is CAWSVRDLHGYTF. CDR3 nucleotide sequence: TGTGCCTGGAGTGTGAGGGACCTACATGGCTACACCTTC.

This clonotype occurred a few times. The chain combines TRBV3-1 with TRBJ2-1; the D gene is possibly TRBD2 (7 bases). The CDR3 has 15 amino acids. V lost 1 base, J lost 6 bases, and 13 bases lay in between. CDR1 and CDR2 from the germline V gene are LGHDT and YNNKEL (reference sequence). CDR3 in amino acids: CASSQVGGAGNEQFF. CDR3 nucleotide sequence: TGTGCCAGCAGCCAAGTGGGGGGGGCTGGCAATGAGCAGTTCTTC.

In DNA, the CDR3 is TGCAGTGCTAGAGATTTTAGTTCCGCCTACAATGAGCAGTTCTTC. Translated, it gives CSARDFSSAYNEQFF. The J gene is TRBJ2-1, the V gene TRBV20-1; the D is unclear. The CDR3 has 15 amino acids. V lost 0 bases and J 2 bases, leaving 11 bases between the germline ends. Germline values: CDR1 DFQATT, CDR2 SNEGSKA (reference sequence).

This clonotype appeared a few times. The chain combines TRBV5-1 with TRBJ2-1; D gene unclear. The V end lost 0 bases, the J end lost 8 bases, and 9 bases lay between the germline ends. The germline CDR1 and CDR2 sequences are SGHRS and YFSETQ. This CDR3 has 13 amino acids. Here the CDR3 reads CASSLVWADEQFF. The CDR3 nucleotides are TGCGCCAGCAGCTTGGTGTGGGCTGATGAGCAGTTCTTC. Drawing the rest from reference TRBV5-1 and TRBJ2-1, the complete variable domain is KAGVTQTPRYLIKTRGQQVTLSCSPISGHRSVSWYQQTPGQGLQFLFEYFSETQRNKGNFPGRFSGRQFSNSRSEMNVSTLELGDSALYLCASSLVWADEQFFGPGTRLTVL.

This chain's CDR3 is CAIGGTPAGINGYTF. DNA for the CDR3: TGTGCCATCGGGGGGACCCCGGCCGGAATAAATGGCTACACCTTC. The chain joins TRBV10-3 to TRBJ1-2; tentatively, D is TRBD1 (5 bases). V shed 8 bases and J shed 6 bases, with 22 bases lying between them. The CDR3 runs to 15 residues. Germline values: CDR1 ENHRY, CDR2 SYGVKD.

V is TRBV5-1 and J is TRBJ2-1; 10 nucleotides align to TRBD2. The CDR3 contains 17 residues. V was pared by 0 bases and J by 8 bases, with 11 bases of the junction left unmatched. The germline V gene encodes CDR1 SGHRS and CDR2 YFSETQ. The chain's CDR3 is CASSLALAGGPLDEQFF. CDR3 nucleotide sequence: TGCGCCAGCAGCTTGGCCTTAGCGGGGGGCCCTTTGGATGAGCAGTTCTTC.

There are many counts of this clonotype. This sequence joins TRBV12-3 or TRBV12-4 and TRBJ2-2, with D perhaps given as TRBD1 or TRBD2 (5 bases each). The V end lost 6 bases, the J end lost 6 bases, and 14 bases lay between the germline ends. This CDR3 is built from 14 residues. DNA for the CDR3: TGTGCCAGCAGAACCGGGACCTCAGCCGGGGAGCTGTTTTTT. Amino acids: CASRTGTSAGELFF.

In this sample, this clonotype turned up a few times. The V gene is TRBV14, the J gene TRBJ2-4; 10 bases are shared with TRBD2. This CDR3 is built from 18 residues. In germline, CDR1 is SGHDN, CDR2 FVKESK. J was trimmed by 0 bases and V by 2 bases; bases with no gene match: 7. The CDR3 protein is CASSQTRTSGLAKNIQYF. CDR3 DNA: TGTGCCAGCAGCCAAACCCGGACTAGCGGCCTAGCCAAAAACATTCAGTACTTC.